This paragraph covers one T cell receptor (beta chain) sequence. TCRdb's copy holds only in-frame clones and misses some; the assay was immunoSEQ multiplex PCR. The table has 450,000 to 600,000 clones, approximately 86% seen once; the top ten hold about 0.7%. The length of the CDR3 is 13 residues. Trimming left V 5 bases short and J 7 bases short, with 12 bases between. The germline V gene has CDR1 SGHTA and CDR2 FQGNSA. The sample is drawn from a study of blood T cell repertoires in COVID-19. Sequenced input: PBMCs or T cells enriched from blood (not recorded which). The sequence was obtained from a woman younger than 30 who had recovered from COVID-19. This sequence joins TRBV7-2 and TRBJ1-5; unclear D gene. The CDR3 loop is CASSRGGEQPQHF. The CDR3 DNA reads as TGTGCCAGCAGCCGAGGAGGAGAGCAGCCCCAGCATTTT.